Listed here are 23 T cell receptor beta chains from one sample, sequenced in a study of blood T cell repertoires in COVID-19. Sequenced by immunoSEQ multiplex PCR; TCRdb stores in-frame clones only, minus some. Found here are about 300,000 clones, 70% to 90% of them singletons; the top ten hold under 2.5%. The sequencing sample was made of PBMCs or T cells enriched from blood (not recorded which). These receptors came from a man in his thirties or forties who had recovered from COVID-19.

The rearrangement links TRBV15 to TRBJ2-5; TRBD2 might be the D (6 bases). The CDR3 spans 14 residues. V lost 1 base, J lost 2 bases, and 8 bases lay in between. Germline V CDR1 and CDR2: LNHNV, YYDKDF (reference sequence). The CDR3 reads CATSRGRDQETQYF. DNA for the CDR3: TGTGCCACCAGCAGAGGGAGGGATCAAGAGACCCAGTACTTC.

This sequence joins TRBV9 and TRBJ1-3; no reliable D call. Trimming pared 3 bases from V and 4 bases from J, leaving 17 bases between. Germline CDR1 SGDLS, CDR2 YYNGEE. The CDR3 is 16 amino acids. The DNA of the CDR3 is TGTGCCAGCAGCGGTGACACCCGGCCGGGAGGAAACACCATATATTTT. Translating it yields CASSGDTRPGGNTIYF.

This clone was observed a single time. The genes are TRBV9 and TRBJ1-2, with a weak D call TRBD1 (5 bases). Trimming stripped 0 bases from V and 4 bases from J, with 13 bases between. The CDR3 contains 15 residues. The germline gives CDR1 SGDLS, CDR2 YYNGEE. The CDR3 loop reads CASSVDFSTGYGYTF. In nucleotides, the CDR3 is TGTGCCAGCAGCGTAGATTTCAGTACAGGCTATGGCTACACCTTC.

This clone has only a few counts. The genes are TRBV10-3 and TRBJ1-2; D gene ambiguous. CDR1 is ENHRY and CDR2 is SYGVKD in the germline V gene. V was clipped by 0 bases and J by 2 bases, with 7 bases between them. The CDR3 is 14 amino acids. CDR3 sequence: CAISESAVNYGYTF. In nucleotides, the CDR3 is TGTGCCATCAGTGAGTCGGCCGTGAACTATGGCTACACCTTC.

The chain carries TRBV6-6 and TRBJ1-4; 9 bases fit TRBD1. CDR1 MNHNY and CDR2 SVGAGI come from the germline V gene (reference sequence). V was clipped by 3 bases and J by 8 bases; unmatched bases: 7. CDR3 length: 15 residues. The CDR3 is CASSYRGQGQEKLFF. CDR3 nucleotide sequence: TGTGCCAGCAGTTATCGAGGACAGGGGCAGGAAAAACTGTTTTTT.

The chain uses TRBV5-1 and TRBJ1-4; D is possibly TRBD1 (6 bases). Trimming stripped 1 base from V and 8 bases from J, with 12 bases between. The CDR3 length is 14 residues. Germline V gives CDR1 SGHRS, CDR2 YFSETQ. CDR3 sequence (DNA): TGCGCCAGCAGCTTGATGGGGGCGCGGGAAAAACTGTTTTTT. It codes for CASSLMGAREKLFF.

The chain uses TRBV21-1 and TRBJ1-3; the listed D gene, TRBD1, was not tested against the DNA. TRBV21-1 is given as a pseudogene. The CDR3 has 16 amino acids. CDR3 amino acids: CASRQGWGQGDKSIYF. CDR3 bases: TGTGCCAGCAGACAAGGGTGGGGACAGGGGGATAAGAGCATATATTTT.

This clone was counted a single time. The V gene is TRBV7-6, the J gene TRBJ2-2, with D perhaps matching TRBD2 (7 bases). The CDR3 has 15 residues. In germline, CDR1 is SGHVS, CDR2 FNYEAQ. Deletions cut 3 bases from V and 3 bases from J, with 11 bases between. The CDR3 loop is CASSFGGGDTGELFF. The DNA of the CDR3 is TGTGCCAGCAGCTTTGGCGGGGGCGACACCGGGGAGCTGTTTTTT.

This clone was picked up one time. The rearrangement uses TRBV5-4 and TRBJ1-6; TRBD1 matches 8 bases. The CDR3 is 16 amino acids. V lost 3 bases to trimming and J lost 9 bases; unmatched junction nucleotides: 11. Germline values: CDR1 SGHNT, CDR2 YYREEE (reference sequence). The CDR3 is CASSWRTGGTGSPLHF. The CDR3 coding sequence is TGTGCCAGCAGCTGGCGAACAGGGGGAACTGGTTCACCCCTCCACTTT.

The rearrangement links TRBV19 to TRBJ1-1, with 7 bases identical to TRBD1. The V gene's germline CDR1 is LNHDA and CDR2 SQIVND (reference sequence). CDR3 length equals 13 residues. The V and J ends lost 0 bases and 10 bases, in that order; junction bases with no gene match: 5. The CDR3 reads CASSIDAGGRAFF. DNA of the CDR3: TGTGCCAGTAGTATAGATGCAGGGGGTCGAGCTTTCTTT.

The chain is built from TRBV13 and TRBJ1-4; the D gene is possibly TRBD1 (6 bases). CDR3 length equals 15 residues. Per germline, CDR1 PRHDT and CDR2 FYEKMQ (reference sequence). V was trimmed by 3 bases and J by 6 bases, leaving 14 bases between them. Written as DNA, the CDR3 is TGTGCCAGCAGCTTTACAGTAGGGGGAGATGAAAAACTGTTTTTT. Its translation: CASSFTVGGDEKLFF.

The chain recombines TRBV4-1 with TRBJ1-1; D not resolved. V was trimmed by 2 bases and J by 4 bases, leaving 11 bases between them. Germline assignment: CDR1 MGHRA and CDR2 YSYEKL. The CDR3 loop spans 14 amino acids. The CDR3 here is CASSQYQVGTEAFF. The CDR3 nucleotides read TGCGCCAGCAGCCAATACCAGGTCGGCACTGAAGCTTTCTTT.

This chain connects TRBV6-5 to TRBJ1-2; D remains unclear. The germline CDR1 and CDR2 sequences are MNHEY and SVGAGI. V dropped 4 bases and J dropped 4 bases, with 4 bases sitting between them. The CDR3 has 11 residues. In DNA form, the CDR3 reads TGTGCCAGCAGTTTCCGCTATGGCTACACCTTC. Translating gives CASSFRYGYTF.

The rearrangement joins TRBV5-4 to TRBJ2-7, with 12 positions matching TRBD1. V trimming: 3 bases; J trimming: 6 bases; junction bases outside the gene matches: 10. CDR3 length equals 16 residues. Germline CDR1 reads SGHNT; CDR2 reads YYREEE (reference sequence). The CDR3 loop reads CASSWAAGQGAGEQYF. The CDR3 DNA reads as TGTGCCAGCAGCTGGGCAGCGGGACAGGGGGCCGGCGAGCAGTACTTC. Drawing the rest from reference TRBV5-4 and TRBJ2-7, the complete variable domain is ETGVTQSPTHLIKTRGQQVTLRCSSQSGHNTVSWYQQALGQGPQFIFQYYREEENGRGNFPPRFSGLQFPNYSSELNVNALELDDSALYLCASSWAAGQGAGEQYFGPGTRLTVT.

The table lists this clone with a count of one. The CDR3, as DNA: TGTGCCAGCAGCAACCCGGGACTAGCGGGGCGAATCACAGATACGCAGTATTTT. It translates to CASSNPGLAGRITDTQYF. The chain carries TRBV6-2 or TRBV6-3 and TRBJ2-3; 13 positions match TRBD2. The junction had 11 bases not matched to a gene; V was cut back by 6 bases and J by 2 bases. CDR3 size: 18 residues. Germline V gives CDR1 MNHEY, CDR2 SVGEGT.

V is TRBV5-4 and J is TRBJ2-3; 11 nucleotides line up with TRBD1. Per germline, CDR1 SGHNT and CDR2 YYREEE (reference sequence). CDR3 length: 14 residues. V gave up 3 bases and J gave up 5 bases; unmatched junction bases: 2. This CDR3 reads CASSWGQGVDTQYF. CDR3 DNA: TGTGCCAGCAGCTGGGGACAGGGGGTAGATACGCAGTATTTT. Based on the CDR3 plus reference TRBV5-4 and TRBJ2-3, the full variable domain is ETGVTQSPTHLIKTRGQQVTLRCSSQSGHNTVSWYQQALGQGPQFIFQYYREEENGRGNFPPRFSGLQFPNYSSELNVNALELDDSALYLCASSWGQGVDTQYFGPGTRLTVL.

The chain carries TRBV5-4 and TRBJ1-2, with unresolved D. The CDR3 has 13 amino acids. Between the trimmed V and J ends, which lost 0 bases and 2 bases, there was a span of 5 bases. CDR1 and CDR2 (germline): SGHNT, YYREEE (reference sequence). DNA for the CDR3: TGTGCCAGCAGCTTGGAACTCAACTATGGCTACACCTTC. Residues: CASSLELNYGYTF. The variable domain in full, with the rest retrieved from reference TRBV5-4 and TRBJ1-2, is ETGVTQSPTHLIKTRGQQVTLRCSSQSGHNTVSWYQQALGQGPQFIFQYYREEENGRGNFPPRFSGLQFPNYSSELNVNALELDDSALYLCASSLELNYGYTFGSGTRLTVV.

The chain has TRBV7-6 and TRBJ2-5; D possibly corresponds to TRBD1 (6 bases). The CDR3 extends over 14 amino acids. The V end lost 7 bases, the J end lost 2 bases, and 14 bases lay between the germline ends. Germline V gene data show CDR1 as SGHVS and CDR2 as FNYEAQ. The CDR3 DNA reads as TGTGCCAGCACCGTTTCAGGACAGCAAGAGACCCAGTACTTC. Its protein is CASTVSGQQETQYF.

The rearrangement uses TRBV27 and TRBJ2-5; TRBD2 aligns across 10 bases. The CDR3 is 16 amino acids. From germline, CDR1 is MNHEY and CDR2 SMNVEV (reference sequence). The ends lost 8 bases at V and 2 bases at J; junction bases unmatched: 11. This chain's CDR3 is CASAAASGGTQETQYF. CDR3 nucleotides: TGTGCCAGCGCGGCAGCTAGCGGGGGAACACAAGAGACCCAGTACTTC.

The chain has TRBV19 and TRBJ1-5, with 7 bases that match TRBD1. Germline CDR1 reads LNHDA; CDR2 reads SQIVND (reference sequence). This CDR3 is built from 15 residues. Trimming at V came to 5 bases and at J to 5 bases, leaving 9 bases not matched to a gene. CDR3: CASSPHRGSDQPQHF. CDR3 nucleotides: TGTGCCAGTAGTCCACACAGGGGAAGCGATCAGCCCCAGCATTTT.

The chain has TRBV7-3 and TRBJ2-1; D gene ambiguous. This CDR3 region has 14 residues. V was cut by 5 bases and J by 0 bases, with 8 bases left in between. The germline V gene has CDR1 SGHTA and CDR2 FQGTGA. This chain's CDR3 is CASSRSGSYNEQFF. Here the CDR3 DNA reads TGTGCCAGCAGCCGATCGGGCTCCTACAATGAGCAGTTCTTC.

A single count supports this clone. The CDR3 nucleotides read TGTGCCAGCAGCCAAGACGGGAACACAGATACGCAGTATTTT. It specifies CASSQDGNTDTQYF. The rearrangement joins TRBV3-1 (or the pseudogene TRBV3-2) to TRBJ2-3; the D gene is possibly TRBD2 (5 bases). Germline V gene sequence: CDR1 LGHDT, CDR2 YNNKEL (reference sequence). This CDR3 has 14 amino acids. V lost 0 bases and J 2 bases, leaving 6 bases between the germline ends.

J is TRBJ1-1 and V is TRBV10-3, with D unresolved. Germline V lookup: CDR1 ENHRY, CDR2 SYGVKD. CDR3 length: 14 residues. V lost 0 bases, J lost 1 base, and 6 bases lay in between. The CDR3 here is CAISESPENTEAFF. The CDR3 DNA is TGTGCCATCAGTGAGTCGCCAGAGAACACTGAAGCTTTCTTT.